The clone carrying this TCR beta chain was counted a single time. As originally analysed: Amplification with reference gene primers provided the estimates of nucleated cell counts. The table came from immunoSEQ multiplex PCR; TCRdb's copy has only in-frame clones and leaves some out. V and J calls and clone size come straight from that table; D and trimming were deduced from the DNA. The sample includes 30,000 to 45,000 clones, approximately 80% of them seen just once. These data belong to a study of blood T cell repertoires in COVID-19. Study information: The United States, Italy and Spain were the sources of the acute and convalescent COVID-19 samples. T cells, B-cell-depleted T cells, or PBMCs supplied cDNA or gDNA.

Between the trimmed V and J ends, which lost 4 bases and 5 bases, there was a span of 17 bases. From germline, CDR1 is KGHDR and CDR2 SFDVKD. The CDR3 extends over 15 amino acids. V and J are TRBV24-1 and TRBJ2-7, with D possibly matching TRBD2 (7 bases). The clonotype comes from a man in his 70s with acute or convalescent COVID-19. Sequencing was done on a sample of peripheral blood. The CDR3 DNA sequence: TGTGCCACCAGTGAGCGGGGGCAGGGCAGGGACGAGCAGTACTTC. It codes for CATSERGQGRDEQYF.